The rows below give T cell receptor beta chains drawn from one sample of a study of beta chain features in type 1 diabetes. Sequencing was performed with immunoSEQ multiplex PCR; in TCRdb, only in-frame clones are kept and a portion is missing. The sample consists of 160,000 or so clones, over 7.5% of them appearing once. The sequenced material came from central memory CD4+ T cells from blood. These receptors were collected from a woman aged 18-35 years in good health. Each CDR3 is given with its conserved first and last residue. Each record gives: V gene, clone size, D gene, J gene, CDR3 DNA, CDR3 protein. D genes are given only for firm matches. Not all rows give a size; the values are once, few, many and, for expanded clones, a class.

TRBV5-1	.	TRBD2	TRBJ2-7	TGCGCCAGCAGCTTCCTGACTAGCGGGATGTACGAGCAGTACTTC	CASSFLTSGMYEQYF
TRBV15	few	.	TRBJ2-3	TGTGCCACCAGCAGGGGATCAGGGGAAAACGCAGATACGCAGTATTTT	CATSRGSGENADTQYF
TRBV29-1	.	.	TRBJ2-1	TGCAGCGTTGTTAGAGAAGCGGTCTCCTACAATGAGCAGTTCTTC	CSVVREAVSYNEQFF
TRBV19	few	TRBD1	TRBJ1-1	TGTGCCAGTAGTTGGGACAGGGAAGGTGGTGAAGCTTTCTTT	CASSWDREGGEAFF
TRBV23-1	.	.	TRBJ1-4	TGCGCCAGCAGTATGCCTATGAATGAAAAACTGTTTTTT	CASSMPMNEKLFF
TRBV19	.	.	TRBJ1-1	TGTGCCAGTAGTCCCCAAGGGGGGAACACTGAAGCTTTCTTT	CASSPQGGNTEAFF
TRBV30	.	.	TRBJ2-3	TGTGCCTGGAGTGTACGGCAGAGGTTAGTCGCAGATACGCAGTATTTT	CAWSVRQRLVADTQYF
TRBV7-9	.	TRBD1	TRBJ1-2	TGTGCCAGCAGCCGCCGGGACAGGGTTTCTAAGGGGGGCTACACCTTC	CASSRRDRVSKGGYTF
TRBV7-2	few	TRBD2	TRBJ2-5	TGTGCCAGCAGCCCGACTAGCGGGGGGAAAGAGACCCAGTACTTC	CASSPTSGGKETQYF
TRBV30	.	.	TRBJ2-3	TGTGCCTGGCGGGTCCTGGGAGATACGCAGTATTTT	CAWRVLGDTQYF
TRBV9	many	TRBD2	TRBJ2-1	TGTGCCAGCAGCGTATCAGCGGGGGCAACCGGTGAGCAGTTCTTC	CASSVSAGATGEQFF
TRBV19	.	.	TRBJ2-1	TGTGCCAGTAGTACGACAGTTAGCTCCTACAATGAGCAGTTCTTC	CASSTTVSSYNEQFF
TRBV5-6	.	TRBD1	TRBJ2-5	TGTGCCAGCAGCTTGTTCGGCGGGACAGGGGGAGAGACCCAGTACTTC	CASSLFGGTGGETQYF
TRBV27	few	.	TRBJ1-1	TGTGCCAGCAGTTTCACAGGGCCGAACACTGAAGCTTTCTTT	CASSFTGPNTEAFF
TRBV6-1	.	TRBD2	TRBJ2-3	TGTGCCAGCAGTGAGCAGAGCGGGAGGGCCTCAGATACGCAGTATTTT	CASSEQSGRASDTQYF
TRBV6-1	.	TRBD1	TRBJ1-1	TGTGCCAGCAGTGTTACAGGGGCGGAGGGGACTGAAGCTTTCTTT	CASSVTGAEGTEAFF
TRBV7-3	.	TRBD1	TRBJ2-3	TGTGCCAGCAGCTTAGACAGGGGAGGAAATACGCAGTATTTT	CASSLDRGGNTQYF
TRBV10-3	.	TRBD1	TRBJ2-1	TGTGCCATCAGTGAAGGACAGGGTTTGGGCTGGAATGAGCAGTTCTTC	CAISEGQGLGWNEQFF
TRBV11-2	few	TRBD1	TRBJ1-2	TGTGCCAGCAGACCTTCAGGGGGGAGTAACTATGGCTACACCTTC	CASRPSGGSNYGYTF
TRBV11-2	.	.	TRBJ1-1	TGTGCCAGCAGCTTAGTGAGGGCGAACACTGAAGCTTTCTTT	CASSLVRANTEAFF
TRBV6-6	few	TRBD2	TRBJ2-1	TGTGCCAGCAGTTACTACCGAGCGGGGGAAGACAATGAGCAGTTCTTC	CASSYYRAGEDNEQFF
TRBV5-1	.	.	TRBJ2-7	TGCGCCAGCAGCCCTAGACTTATCCTCGACGAGCAGTACTTC	CASSPRLILDEQYF
TRBV2	.	TRBD1	TRBJ1-5	TGTGCCAGTGGACAGGGTACAAGGCAGCCCCAGCATTTT	CASGQGTRQPQHF
TRBV19	few	.	TRBJ2-3	TGTGCCAGTAGGACCGGGACTCCGCAGTATTTT	CASRTGTPQYF
TRBV29-1	few	.	TRBJ2-1	TGCAGCGTTGCCGTCGGAGGGCAGTTCTTC	CSVAVGGQFF
TRBV2	few	TRBD1	TRBJ1-1	TGTGCCAGCAGTGGGGACAGGGAAGCTTTCTTT	CASSGDREAFF
TRBV30	.	.	TRBJ2-1	TGTGCCTGGAGCCCTACGGGGGAGACTAAGCAGTTCTTC	CAWSPTGETKQFF
TRBV6-1	few	TRBD1	TRBJ2-2	TGTGCCAGCAGTCCCCCGGACAGGGTAAAGCTGTTTTTT	CASSPPDRVKLFF
TRBV9	.	TRBD1	TRBJ1-4	TGTGCCAGCAGCGTCGGACAGGGGGCCTATGAAAAACTGTTTTTT	CASSVGQGAYEKLFF
TRBV11-2	.	.	TRBJ2-7	TGTGCCAGCAGCGTCAGCTACGAGCAGTACTTC	CASSVSYEQYF
TRBV11-2	.	.	TRBJ2-1	TGTGCCAGCAGCTTACTTTGGGGCGAGCAGTTCTTC	CASSLLWGEQFF
TRBV2	.	.	TRBJ2-5	TGTGCCAGCAGGCCCACCTTCCCCGGGACCCAGTACTTC	CASRPTFPGTQYF
TRBV5-1	few	TRBD1	TRBJ1-1	TGCGCCAGCACTTACGACAGGGGCGGTCGTGCGGAAGCTTTCTTT	CASTYDRGGRAEAFF
TRBV5-1	.	TRBD2	TRBJ2-3	TGCGCCAGCAGCTCCGGGACTAGCGGGGGGGCCGGAGATACGCAGTATTTT	CASSSGTSGGAGDTQYF
TRBV28	few	.	TRBJ1-1	TGTGCCAGCAGTTTATATGGGGGCCGGAACACTGAAGCTTTCTTT	CASSLYGGRNTEAFF
TRBV30	few	.	TRBJ1-5	TGTGCCTGGAGTACCGGAGGGGTTAACAATCAGCCCCAGCATTTT	CAWSTGGVNNQPQHF
TRBV5-3	.	.	TRBJ2-1	TGTGCCAGAAGCTTGGTACGCGCTCCTGGGCACGTTAATGAGCAGTTCTTC	CARSLVRAPGHVNEQFF
TRBV7-8	.	TRBD1	TRBJ1-1	TGTGCCAGCAGCCCCGCGACAGGGGACGCTGAAGCTTTCTTT	CASSPATGDAEAFF
TRBV7-9	.	TRBD1	TRBJ2-5	TGTGCCAGCAGCTGGACAGGGGGACAAGAGACCCAGTACTTC	CASSWTGGQETQYF
TRBV4-1	few	.	TRBJ1-1	TGCGCCAGCAGCCTCCAAGGGGACACTGAAGCTTTCTTT	CASSLQGDTEAFF
TRBV30	few	TRBD2	TRBJ2-5	TGTGCCTGGAGTGGACTAGCTCGGGAGACCCAGTACTTC	CAWSGLARETQYF
TRBV5-1	few	.	TRBJ1-1	TGCGCCAGCAGCTTGACGGGAGCTACGAACACTGAAGCTTTCTTT	CASSLTGATNTEAFF
TRBV2	.	.	TRBJ2-7	TGTGCCAGCAATCGGGGTTACGAGCAGTACTTC	CASNRGYEQYF
TRBV29-1	medium-sized	.	TRBJ1-4	TGCAGCGTTGTGAGTGGGGGCGGTGAAAAACTGTTTTTT	CSVVSGGGEKLFF
TRBV10-2	few	.	TRBJ1-1	TGCGCCAGCATCTCACCCGACAGAGACACTGAAGCTTTCTTT	CASISPDRDTEAFF
TRBV7-2	few	.	TRBJ2-7	TGTGCCAGCAGCTTTGGCGGAGGGGCCTACGAGCAGTACTTC	CASSFGGGAYEQYF
TRBV14	.	.	TRBJ1-2	TGTGCCAGCAGCCCGACAGGTCTTCGTTTAGCTAACTATGGCTACACCTTC	CASSPTGLRLANYGYTF
TRBV6-5	.	TRBD1	TRBJ2-5	TGTGCCAGCAGGGGGACAGGGGAGGAGACCCAGTACTTC	CASRGTGEETQYF
TRBV7-6	few	.	TRBJ2-3	TGTGCCAGCAGCCCTACCCGAATCACAGATACGCAGTATTTT	CASSPTRITDTQYF
TRBV7-3	.	.	TRBJ2-3	TGTGCCAGCAGCATCGGAGATACGCAGTATTTT	CASSIGDTQYF
TRBV4-2	few	TRBD1	TRBJ2-3	TGTGCCAGCAGCCAACAGACTCCGGGACAGGGGACTGTGGATACGCAGTATTTT	CASSQQTPGQGTVDTQYF
TRBV7-9	.	.	TRBJ1-1	TGTGCCAGCAGCTTCCCCGGGACTTTGGACACTGAAGCTTTCTTT	CASSFPGTLDTEAFF
TRBV7-3	.	TRBD2	TRBJ2-1	TGTGCCAGCAGGGCTTGGCGGGAGAACAACAATGAGCAGTTCTTC	CASRAWRENNNEQFF
TRBV20-1	few	.	TRBJ2-3	TGCAGTGTCCTACAGGGAGATACGCAGTATTTT	CSVLQGDTQYF
TRBV30	.	.	TRBJ1-3	TGTGCCTGGAGAACAGGGACGAACTCTGGAAACACCATATATTTT	CAWRTGTNSGNTIYF
TRBV7-9	.	TRBD1	TRBJ2-7	TGTGCCAGCAGCCCAGACAGGGGGGTCCACGAGCAGTACTTC	CASSPDRGVHEQYF
TRBV10-3	.	.	TRBJ2-3	TGTGCCATCAGTGAGACCAGGAGCACAGATACGCAGTATTTT	CAISETRSTDTQYF
TRBV30	.	.	TRBJ1-5	TGTGCCTGGAGTGTAGGGGGTAATAGCAATCAGCCCCAGCATTTT	CAWSVGGNSNQPQHF